In this sample, the clone carrying this TCR beta chain turned up many times. The antigen remains undetermined. The sample comes from a study of T cells in Graves' hyperthyroidism and ophthalmopathy. Whole-study findings and limits: The model predicted ophthalmopathy a median around 6.5 months before onset.

The trim removed 5 bases at V and 2 bases at J, leaving 5 bases unmatched. The CDR3 loop spans 15 amino acids. Germline V gene sequence: CDR1 MNHNS, CDR2 SASEGT. Patients with uncontrolled infections, other autoimmune diseases, pregnancy or lactation were excluded. This sample holds PBMCs from less than 11 ml fresh peripheral blood. Amplification yielded TCR beta CDR3 regions, with RNA transcripts as the source. Researchers ran a first-round RT-PCR on the TCR CDR3 using the HTBI primer set. TCRdb re-called the multiplex PCR reads through MiXCR, storing one row per CDR3 protein. The profile covers about 360,000 distinct CDR3 sequences, with 13% appearing a single time and roughly 8.3% taken by the ten largest.

The chain carries TRBV6-1 and TRBJ2-5; TRBD2 agrees at 10 bases. The sequencing sample was made of blood. The source is a woman under 30 with Graves' hyperthyroidism. CDR3 residues: CASSNLAGEQETQYF. CDR3 DNA: TGTGCCAGCAGTAACCTAGCGGGGGAGCAAGAGACCCAGTACTTC.